The clone carrying this TCR beta chain turned up a few times. One entry per CDR3 protein results from TCRdb running MiXCR on the 5' RACE reads. The repertoire holds 310,000 or so distinct CDR3 sequences, about 16% seen once, with 20% to 25% in the top ten. The entry originates in a study of T-cell memory formation after mild COVID-19. This receptor was taken from a man younger than 35 who had mild COVID-19 (a few samples of this study predate the infection). Cell type and time point are not known. The sample taken for sequencing was PBMCs or a T cell subset sorted from them (not recorded which).

For the CDR3, the DNA is TGTGCCAGCAGCTTATTTGGATGGTCAGCCGGACGAAACTATGGCTACACCTTC. Protein: CASSLFGWSAGRNYGYTF. V usage is TRBV11-2 and J usage is TRBJ1-2; D unresolved. Germline CDR1 and CDR2: SGHAT and FQNNGV. CDR3 length equals 18 residues. V shed 2 bases and J shed 2 bases, with 21 bases lying between them.